This T cell receptor beta chain was observed in a study of identical twins. TCRdb called the 5' RACE reads again in MiXCR, with one record for every CDR3 protein. Here the sample spans fewer than 650,000 distinct CDR3 sequences, just over 7% being singletons. Only a few counts were recorded for this clonotype. The CDR3 extends over 15 amino acids. From germline, CDR1 is DFQATT and CDR2 SNEGSKA (reference sequence). The ends lost 1 base at V and 3 bases at J; junction bases unmatched: 5. The same sample was also studied in work on yellow fever vaccine responses in identical twins.

The genes are TRBV20-1 and TRBJ2-3; 9 nucleotides agree with TRBD2. The sequenced material came from PBMCs. This receptor was identified in a woman aged 18 to 35 in good health. The CDR3 loop reads CSARGAGGPTDTQYF. The CDR3 region has the DNA TGCAGTGCTAGAGGGGCGGGGGGGCCGACAGATACGCAGTATTTT.